What follows are 32 T cell receptor beta chains derived from one specimen sequenced in a study of radiation and T cells in renal cell carcinoma. Time point: baseline pretreatment blood. The treatment is: 15 Gy SBRT to primary tumor, nephrectomy 4 weeks later. Assay used: immunoSEQ multiplex PCR; TCRdb lists only in-frame clones, some missing. Found here are more than 140,000 clones, 75% to 90% of them singletons; the top ten hold around a quarter. This sample comprised blood, obtained from a patient whose treatment included radiotherapy and nephrectomy. These receptors were collected from a woman in her fifties or sixties with renal cell carcinoma.

The chain joins TRBV2 to TRBJ2-5, with 9 bases aligning to TRBD2. CDR1 is SNHLY, CDR2 FYNNEI, per germline. With 7 bases clipped from V and 5 bases from J, the junction kept 11 bases outside the gene matches. The CDR3 loop spans 15 amino acids. This chain's CDR3 is CASTDGLAGAETQYF. The DNA for the CDR3 is TGTGCCAGCACCGACGGGTTAGCGGGAGCTGAGACCCAGTACTTC.

This clone was counted a single time. This rearrangement joins TRBV7-9 to TRBJ2-7, with 7 nucleotides matching TRBD1. The CDR3 contains 13 residues. The germline gives CDR1 SEHNR, CDR2 FQNEAQ (reference sequence). Trimming at V came to 8 bases and at J to 5 bases, leaving 9 bases not matched to a gene. The CDR3 nucleotides are TGTGCCAGCCACCGGGACAGCTCTAACGAGCAGTACTTC. Translation gives CASHRDSSNEQYF.

The V and J genes are TRBV11-2 and TRBJ2-1; D remains ambiguous. The germline V gene has CDR1 SGHAT and CDR2 FQNNGV. V lost 1 base to trimming and J lost 0 bases, with 7 bases between them. There are 15 residues in the CDR3. As DNA, the CDR3 is TGTGCCAGCAGCTTAGTCACGAGCTCCTACAATGAGCAGTTCTTC. As protein: CASSLVTSSYNEQFF.

The chain recombines TRBV5-1 with TRBJ2-3, with 7 nucleotides matching TRBD2. Germline CDR1 SGHRS, CDR2 YFSETQ. With V trimmed by 7 bases and J by 4 bases, 12 bases remained unmatched. This CDR3 has 15 residues. The DNA of the CDR3 is TGCGCCAGCCGCCAAGTGGCGGGAGCACCAGATACGCAGTATTTT. Amino acid sequence: CASRQVAGAPDTQYF.

This clone was seen just once. The chain has TRBV7-2 and TRBJ2-4; 7 positions agree with TRBD2. Germline V gives CDR1 SGHTA, CDR2 FQGNSA. This CDR3 has 18 amino acids. The V and J ends lost 2 bases and 0 bases, in that order; junction bases with no gene match: 10. CDR3 residues: CASSLRSSGDIAKNIQYF. The CDR3 DNA reads TGTGCCAGCAGCTTAAGGTCTAGCGGAGATATAGCCAAAAACATTCAGTACTTC.

This clone has only a few counts. The chain uses TRBV30 and TRBJ1-2; D is unresolved. The CDR3 sequence is 13 residues long. Between the trimmed V and J ends, which lost 3 bases and 0 bases, there was a span of 8 bases. Germline V lookup: CDR1 GTSNPN, CDR2 SVGIG (reference sequence). In nucleotides, the CDR3 is TGTGCCTGGAGGGCAGCTGCTAACTATGGCTACACCTTC. Residues: CAWRAAANYGYTF.

The genes are TRBV7-2 and TRBJ1-2; D is uncertain. The CDR3 is made up of 13 amino acids. V was pared by 0 bases and J by 5 bases, with 7 bases between. The germline V gene has CDR1 SGHTA and CDR2 FQGNSA. The DNA of the CDR3 is TGTGCCAGCAGCTTAGCGGAGCTATATGGCTACACCTTC. The encoded protein is CASSLAELYGYTF.

The chain recombines TRBV5-8 with TRBJ1-5; D ambiguous. The CDR3 spans 15 residues. Germline V gene lookup returns CDR1 SGHTS and CDR2 YDEGEE. Trimming cost V 2 bases and J 0 bases, with 9 bases left between them. CDR3 coding DNA: TGTGCCAGCAGCTTTGACCACTCTAGCAATCAGCCCCAGCATTTT. Its protein product is CASSFDHSSNQPQHF.

The chain carries TRBV11-2 and TRBJ2-7, with 11 nucleotides matching TRBD1. The CDR3 sequence is 14 residues long. Trimming removed 5 bases from V and 2 bases from J; junction bases left unmatched: 2. Looked up from germline, CDR1 is SGHAT and CDR2 is FQNNGV. The CDR3 is CASSPGQGAYEQYF. The CDR3 bases are TGTGCCAGCAGCCCGGGACAGGGGGCCTACGAGCAGTACTTC. Filled out from reference TRBV11-2 and TRBJ2-7, the complete variable domain reads EAGVAQSPRYKIIEKRQSVAFWCNPISGHATLYWYQQILGQGPKLLIQFQNNGVVDDSQLPKDRFSAERLKGVDSTLKIQPAKLEDSAVYLCASSPGQGAYEQYFGPGTRLTVT.

The chain recombines TRBV28 with TRBJ1-2; D ambiguous. Germline lookup yields CDR1 MDHEN and CDR2 SYDVKM. V lost 3 bases and J lost 4, with 3 bases in between. The CDR3 loop spans 11 amino acids. The CDR3 protein is CASSFLYGYTF. The CDR3 nucleotides are TGTGCCAGCAGTTTTCTCTATGGCTACACCTTC.

This rearrangement joins TRBV6-5 to TRBJ1-4; D not certain. Per germline, CDR1 MNHEY and CDR2 SVGAGI. This CDR3 is built from 14 residues. V was clipped by 5 bases and J by 5 bases, with 12 bases between them. The CDR3 reads CASSSVGSNEKLFF. Written as DNA, the CDR3 is TGTGCCAGCAGTAGCGTAGGGTCCAATGAAAAACTGTTTTTT.

The genes are TRBV9 and TRBJ1-3; D is unclear. V lost 1 base and J lost 2, with 13 bases in between. CDR1 SGDLS and CDR2 YYNGEE come from the germline V gene. The CDR3 is 16 amino acids. This CDR3 reads CASSVTPRRTGNTIYF. The CDR3 DNA follows: TGTGCCAGCAGCGTAACCCCCAGGAGAACTGGAAACACCATATATTTT.

The chain links TRBV6-5 to TRBJ2-7, with a possible D match to TRBD2 (6 bases). The CDR3 totals 14 residues. The ends were cut back, 0 bases at V and 2 bases at J, with 8 bases in the middle. The germline gives CDR1 MNHEY, CDR2 SVGAGI. CDR3 nucleotide sequence: TGTGCCAGCAGTTACTCCGGAGGGACCTACGAGCAGTACTTC. Its translation is CASSYSGGTYEQYF.

The rearrangement links TRBV29-1 to TRBJ2-3; D is unclear. The CDR3 is made up of 11 amino acids. Trimming pared 6 bases from V and 4 bases from J, leaving 8 bases between. Germline V gene sequence: CDR1 SQVTM, CDR2 ANQGSEA. The CDR3 region has the DNA TGCAGCGTGTGGGGTCCAGATACGCAGTATTTT. It specifies CSVWGPDTQYF.

This clone was counted only a few times. The chain couples TRBV6-4 to TRBJ1-5, with TRBD1 matching 7 bases. This CDR3 has 15 amino acids. The germline V gene encodes CDR1 MRHNA and CDR2 SNTAGT. V lost 0 bases and J lost 4; bases outside the gene matches: 3. The CDR3 loop is CASSDSAGGNQPQHF. The CDR3 region has the DNA TGTGCCAGCAGTGACTCGGCAGGGGGGAATCAGCCCCAGCATTTT.

V gene TRBV5-3 combines with J gene TRBJ2-7; TRBD1 matches at 7 bases. TRBV5-3 is identified as an open reading frame with a role that is uncertain. Unmatched junction bases numbered 14, after V lost 4 bases and J lost 4 bases. CDR3 size: 16 residues. CDR3 residues: CARSRFTGDHAYEQYF. The CDR3 nucleotides are TGTGCCAGAAGCCGTTTTACAGGGGATCACGCTTACGAGCAGTACTTC.

The rearrangement uses TRBV5-1 and TRBJ2-7, with D tentatively TRBD2 (6 bases). The length of the CDR3 is 17 residues. Germline values: CDR1 SGHRS, CDR2 YFSETQ. Between the trimmed V and J ends, which lost 2 bases and 2 bases, there was a span of 20 bases. CDR3 DNA: TGCGCCAGCAGCTTCGCCGGGTCGGGACTCGACACCTACGAGCAGTACTTC. It yields the protein CASSFAGSGLDTYEQYF.

The J gene is TRBJ2-2, the V gene TRBV10-3; a possible D gene is TRBD2 (7 bases). The ends were cut back, 4 bases at V and 2 bases at J, with 17 bases in the middle. This CDR3 has 17 amino acids. Germline CDR1 is ENHRY and CDR2 is SYGVKD. The CDR3 DNA follows: TGTGCCATCAGTGCCGGGGGGCCAGGGACTAACACCGGGGAGCTGTTTTTT. The encoded protein is CAISAGGPGTNTGELFF.

This clone was counted a single time. The chain joins TRBV7-2 to TRBJ2-1; D is undetermined. V gave up 6 bases and J gave up 8 bases, with 20 bases separating them. The length of the CDR3 is 15 residues. CDR1 is SGHTA and CDR2 is FQGNSA in the germline V gene. This CDR3 is CASRTAGDPLYEQFF. CDR3 DNA: TGTGCCAGCAGGACCGCAGGTGATCCTCTCTATGAGCAGTTCTTC.

This chain uses TRBV18 with TRBJ1-1; D remains ambiguous. In germline, CDR1 is KGHSH, CDR2 LQKENI. V was cut by 6 bases and J by 1 base, with 9 bases left in between. This CDR3 has 13 amino acids. CDR3 sequence (DNA): TGTGCCAGCTCCCTCGCACAGAACACTGAAGCTTTCTTT. Translation: CASSLAQNTEAFF.

The chain combines TRBV2 with TRBJ1-6; D is undetermined. V lost 5 bases and J lost 7, with 6 bases in between. Germline assignment: CDR1 SNHLY and CDR2 FYNNEI. The CDR3 runs to 12 residues. This chain's CDR3 is CASSLYNSPLHF. CDR3 nucleotides: TGTGCCAGCAGTCTGTACAATTCACCCCTCCACTTT.

The genes are TRBV9 and TRBJ2-6; D call uncertain. CDR1 and CDR2 from the germline V gene are SGDLS and YYNGEE. The V gene lost 0 bases and the J gene lost 3 bases, with 7 bases spanning the gap. The CDR3 covers 15 residues. CDR3 sequence: CASSVENDGANVLTF. CDR3 DNA sequence: TGTGCCAGCAGCGTAGAAAATGATGGGGCCAACGTCCTGACTTTC. Looking up the rest from reference TRBV9 and TRBJ2-6 gives the full variable domain: DSGVTQTPKHLITATGQRVTLRCSPRSGDLSVYWYQQSLDQGLQFLIQYYNGEERAKGNILERFSAQQFPDLHSELNLSSLELGDSALYFCASSVENDGANVLTFGAGSRLTVL.

The CDR3 here is CASSGLTGAHEQYF. Here the CDR3 DNA reads TGTGCCAGCAGTGGATTAACGGGAGCCCACGAGCAGTACTTC. The J gene is TRBJ2-7, the V gene TRBV25-1; perhaps TRBD2 as D (6 bases). This CDR3 has 14 residues. Germline V gives CDR1 MGHDK, CDR2 SYGVNS. V dropped 4 bases and J dropped 5 bases, with 15 bases sitting between them.

The chain uses TRBV6-5 and TRBJ2-7; 13 positions agree with TRBD2. CDR3 length: 15 residues. V gave up 3 bases and J gave up 7 bases; unmatched junction bases: 6. Per the germline V gene, CDR1 is MNHEY and CDR2 is SVGAGI. The CDR3 reads CASSYTSGGDSEQYF. The CDR3 DNA reads as TGTGCCAGCAGTTATACTAGCGGGGGGGATTCTGAGCAGTACTTC.

The chain has TRBV5-1 and TRBJ2-5; TRBD2 aligns across 7 bases. The CDR3 is 15 residues long. Per the germline V gene, CDR1 is SGHRS and CDR2 is YFSETQ. Trimming cost V 2 bases and J 1 base; bases outside gene matches: 5. Here the CDR3 reads CASSLQAGSQETQYF. In nucleotides, the CDR3 is TGCGCCAGCAGCTTACAAGCGGGGAGCCAAGAGACCCAGTACTTC.

The chain links TRBV5-6 to TRBJ1-5, with no clear D. This CDR3 has 15 amino acids. In germline, CDR1 is SGHDT, CDR2 YYEEEE. V was clipped by 0 bases and J by 6 bases, with 13 bases between them. This chain's CDR3 is CASSLVGEAVQPQHF. CDR3 coding DNA: TGTGCCAGCAGCTTGGTGGGCGAGGCGGTTCAGCCCCAGCATTTT.

The chain carries TRBV27 and TRBJ1-1; D is ambiguous. V lost 6 bases, J lost 11 bases, and 4 bases lay in between. This CDR3 region has 8 residues. CDR1 is MNHEY, CDR2 SMNVEV, per germline (reference sequence). DNA of the CDR3: TGTGCCAGCAGACTTGCTTTCTTT. As protein: CASRLAFF.

The chain carries TRBV6-5 and TRBJ1-1; possible D gene TRBD1, 6 bases. The germline gives CDR1 MNHEY, CDR2 SVGAGI. V lost 11 bases, J lost 1 base, and 14 bases lay in between. There are 13 residues in the CDR3. Written as DNA, the CDR3 is TGTGCCGCCGCCGGGACAAAGAACACTGAAGCTTTCTTT. It encodes CAAAGTKNTEAFF.

The chain couples TRBV4-1 to TRBJ1-1; D is possibly TRBD1 (5 bases). The ends were cut back, 0 bases at V and 11 bases at J, with 13 bases in the middle. Germline CDR1 MGHRA, CDR2 YSYEKL. The CDR3 spans 13 residues. Here the CDR3 DNA reads TGCGCCAGCAGCCAAGATGGGGCAGGACACGCTTTCTTT. Its protein is CASSQDGAGHAFF.

The CDR3 nucleotides are TGTGCCAGCAGCTTAGTTGACGGTCACTATGGCTACACCTTC. Residues: CASSLVDGHYGYTF. This chain links TRBV7-2 with TRBJ1-2, with D unclear. The V and J ends lost 1 base and 3 bases respectively, with 9 bases between them. The CDR3 totals 14 residues. From germline, CDR1 is SGHTA and CDR2 FQGNSA.

The CDR3 reads CASSPSGTRQETQYF. The CDR3 DNA follows: TGTGCCAGCAGCCCATCCGGGACTCGGCAAGAGACCCAGTACTTC. The gene calls are TRBV9 and TRBJ2-5; D might be TRBD2 (6 bases). CDR1 is SGDLS, CDR2 YYNGEE, per germline. The length of the CDR3 is 15 residues. V lost 4 bases to trimming and J lost 2 bases, with 15 bases between them.

The chain joins TRBV5-6 to TRBJ1-4, with a weak D call TRBD1 (5 bases). Germline V gives CDR1 SGHDT, CDR2 YYEEEE. The CDR3 sequence is 14 residues long. Trimming removed 2 bases at V and 1 base at J, with 6 bases between. The DNA of the CDR3 is TGTGCCAGCAGCTTCAGGGTAACTAATGAAAAACTGTTTTTT. It yields the protein CASSFRVTNEKLFF.